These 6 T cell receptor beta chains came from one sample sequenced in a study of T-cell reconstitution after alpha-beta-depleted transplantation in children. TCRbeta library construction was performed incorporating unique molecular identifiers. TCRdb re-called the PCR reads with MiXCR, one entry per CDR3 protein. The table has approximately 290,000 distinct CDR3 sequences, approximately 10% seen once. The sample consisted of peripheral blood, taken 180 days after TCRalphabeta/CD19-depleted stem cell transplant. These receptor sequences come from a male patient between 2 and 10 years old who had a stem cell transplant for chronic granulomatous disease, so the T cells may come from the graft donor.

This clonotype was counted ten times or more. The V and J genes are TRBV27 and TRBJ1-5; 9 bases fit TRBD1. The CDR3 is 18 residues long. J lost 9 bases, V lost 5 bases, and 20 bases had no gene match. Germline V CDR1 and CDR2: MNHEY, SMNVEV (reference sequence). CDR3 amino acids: CASSRYAIRDRESRPQHF. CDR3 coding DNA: TGTGCCAGCAGTCGGTACGCGATCCGGGACAGGGAGAGTCGGCCCCAGCATTTT.

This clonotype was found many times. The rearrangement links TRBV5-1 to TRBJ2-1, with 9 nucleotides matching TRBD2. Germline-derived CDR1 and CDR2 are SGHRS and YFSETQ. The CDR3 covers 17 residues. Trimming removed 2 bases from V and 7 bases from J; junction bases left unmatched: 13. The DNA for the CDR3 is TGCGCCAGCAGCTTAACGACTAGCGGAATCCCCGGTAATGAGCAGTTCTTC. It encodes CASSLTTSGIPGNEQFF. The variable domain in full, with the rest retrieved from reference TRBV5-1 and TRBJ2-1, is KAGVTQTPRYLIKTRGQQVTLSCSPISGHRSVSWYQQTPGQGLQFLFEYFSETQRNKGNFPGRFSGRQFSNSRSEMNVSTLELGDSALYLCASSLTTSGIPGNEQFFGPGTRLTVL.

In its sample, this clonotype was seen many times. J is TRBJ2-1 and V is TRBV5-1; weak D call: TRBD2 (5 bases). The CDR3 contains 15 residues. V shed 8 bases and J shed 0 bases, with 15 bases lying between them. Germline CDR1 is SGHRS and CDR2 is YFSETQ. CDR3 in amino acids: CASKVPGSSYNEQFF. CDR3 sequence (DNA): TGCGCCAGTAAGGTGCCGGGAAGCTCCTACAATGAGCAGTTCTTC.

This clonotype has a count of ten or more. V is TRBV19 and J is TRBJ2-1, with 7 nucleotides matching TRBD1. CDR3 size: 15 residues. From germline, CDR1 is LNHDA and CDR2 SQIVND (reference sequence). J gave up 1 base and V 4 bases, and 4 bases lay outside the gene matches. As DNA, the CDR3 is TGTGCCAGTAGTAAGCAGGGGGAGTCCTACAATGAGCAGTTCTTC. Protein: CASSKQGESYNEQFF. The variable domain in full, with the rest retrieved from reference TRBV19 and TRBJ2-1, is DGGITQSPKYLFRKEGQNVTLSCEQNLNHDAMYWYRQDPGQGLRLIYYSQIVNDFQKGDIAEGYSVSREKKESFPLTVTSAQKNPTAFYLCASSKQGESYNEQFFGPGTRLTVL.

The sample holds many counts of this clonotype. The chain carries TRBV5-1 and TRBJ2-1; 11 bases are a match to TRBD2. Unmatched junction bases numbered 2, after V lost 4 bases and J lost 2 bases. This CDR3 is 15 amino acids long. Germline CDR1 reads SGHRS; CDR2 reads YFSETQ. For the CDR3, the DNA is TGCGCCAGCAGCGCGGGACTAGCGGCCTACAATGAGCAGTTCTTC. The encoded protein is CASSAGLAAYNEQFF.

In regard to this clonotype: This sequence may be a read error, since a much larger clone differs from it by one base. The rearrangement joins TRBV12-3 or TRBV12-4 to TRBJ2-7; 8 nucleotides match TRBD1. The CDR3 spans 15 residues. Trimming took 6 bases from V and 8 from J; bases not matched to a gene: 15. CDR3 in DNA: TGTGCCAGCAGCCGTCCACAGGGGGAATTTTACCAGCAGTACTTC. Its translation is CASSRPQGEFYQQYF.